This passage covers 11 T cell receptor beta chains from one sample sequenced in a study of neoadjuvant anti-PD-1 for oral cavity cancer. The method was immunoSEQ multiplex PCR; TCRdb's version includes in-frame clones alone and lacks a portion of them. The sample carries some 15,000 clones, roughly 70% recorded once. The sequencing here drew on PBMCs, taken before nivolumab (anti-PD-1) treatment. These receptors were obtained from a person aged 40 to 85 with oral cavity squamous cell carcinoma.

The rearrangement uses TRBV27 and TRBJ1-2; no clear D gene. Trimming took off 7 bases at V and 0 bases at J, with 15 bases between the two ends. CDR3 length: 15 amino acids. Germline V gene lookup returns CDR1 MNHEY and CDR2 SMNVEV (reference sequence). The CDR3 reads CASIPNSRTNYGYTF. The CDR3 nucleotides are TGTGCCAGCATTCCTAACAGCAGAACTAACTATGGCTACACCTTC.

CDR3 in DNA: TGCGCCAGCAGCGCGGGACAGAGGAATGGCTACACCTTC. Translated: CASSAGQRNGYTF. The gene calls are TRBV5-1 and TRBJ1-2; TRBD1 agrees at 7 bases. CDR1 and CDR2 from the germline V gene are SGHRS and YFSETQ. Trimming took 4 bases from V and 6 from J; bases not matched to a gene: 6. This CDR3 comprises 13 residues.

This clone has only a few counts. The V and J genes are TRBV11-2 and TRBJ1-2; no firm D call. Trimming removed 1 base at V and 5 bases at J, with 8 bases between. CDR3 length: 13 residues. Germline V gene lookup returns CDR1 SGHAT and CDR2 FQNNGV. The CDR3, as DNA: TGTGCCAGCAGCTTAGTGTTCTCTTATGGCTACACCTTC. It translates to CASSLVFSYGYTF.

This rearrangement joins TRBV11-2 to TRBJ2-1; 14 bases line up with TRBD2. The CDR3 runs 19 residues. Germline lookup yields CDR1 SGHAT and CDR2 FQNNGV. Losses at the gene ends were 4 bases for V and 0 bases for J; bases not matched to a gene: 8. The CDR3 spells CASSSRTSGGSSSYNEQFF. In DNA, the CDR3 is TGTGCCAGCAGCTCAAGGACTAGCGGGGGGTCCAGCTCCTACAATGAGCAGTTCTTC.

V is TRBV4-1 and J is TRBJ2-5; D assignment may be TRBD1 or TRBD2 (5 bases each). Trimming took off 5 bases at V and 9 bases at J, with 22 bases between the two ends. Germline-derived CDR1 and CDR2 are MGHRA and YSYEKL. CDR3 length equals 15 residues. The CDR3 here is CASSSPGTRVSAQYF. The CDR3 coding sequence is TGCGCCAGCAGCTCCCCCGGGACGCGGGTGTCGGCCCAGTACTTC.

This chain joins TRBV5-4 and TRBJ1-1; D not resolved. This CDR3 comprises 12 residues. Trimming removed 0 bases at V and 5 bases at J, with 5 bases between. Germline CDR1 and CDR2: SGHNT and YYREEE (reference sequence). CDR3 in DNA: TGTGCCAGCAGCTTGGATGCAACTGAAGCTTTCTTT. It is translated as CASSLDATEAFF.

This chain joins TRBV7-7 and TRBJ1-1, with no clear D. The CDR3 length is 13 residues. The germline gives CDR1 SSHAT, CDR2 FNYEAQ (reference sequence). V was shortened by 2 bases and J by 1 base, with 5 bases between the two germline ends. The CDR3 DNA sequence: TGTGCCAGCAGCTTATCTGGGAACACTGAAGCTTTCTTT. Its translation is CASSLSGNTEAFF.

The chain is built from TRBV27 and TRBJ2-5, with 8 bases that match TRBD2. The junction had 5 bases not matched to a gene; V was cut back by 0 bases and J by 5 bases. The CDR3 totals 15 residues. The V gene's germline CDR1 is MNHEY and CDR2 SMNVEV (reference sequence). CDR3 in DNA: TGTGCCAGCAGTTTATCTGGCGGGGGGTGGGAGACCCAGTACTTC. Translated, it gives CASSLSGGGWETQYF.

V is TRBV5-1 and J is TRBJ1-2; tentatively, D is TRBD1 (5 bases). CDR1 is SGHRS, CDR2 YFSETQ, per germline. Trimming removed 0 bases from V and 3 bases from J, with 15 bases in between. The CDR3 has 16 residues. In DNA, the CDR3 is TGCGCCAGCAGCTTGGACCTCCGGGGCAATGACTATGGCTACACCTTC. Protein product: CASSLDLRGNDYGYTF. The variable domain in full, with the rest retrieved from reference TRBV5-1 and TRBJ1-2, is KAGVTQTPRYLIKTRGQQVTLSCSPISGHRSVSWYQQTPGQGLQFLFEYFSETQRNKGNFPGRFSGRQFSNSRSEMNVSTLELGDSALYLCASSLDLRGNDYGYTFGSGTRLTVV.

The chain recombines TRBV7-8 with TRBJ2-5, with unresolved D. This CDR3 has 16 residues. The V gene's germline CDR1 is SGHVS and CDR2 FQNEAQ. Trimming pared 5 bases from V and 0 bases from J, leaving 16 bases between. CDR3 region: CASSVRVARNQETQYF. The CDR3 region has the DNA TGTGCCAGCAGCGTTAGGGTGGCCAGGAACCAAGAGACCCAGTACTTC.

The chain combines TRBV5-5 with TRBJ1-5; the D gene is possibly TRBD1 (5 bases). Germline V lookup: CDR1 SGHKS, CDR2 YYEKEE (reference sequence). The CDR3 contains 15 residues. Trimming pared 0 bases from V and 4 bases from J, leaving 11 bases between. CDR3 DNA sequence: TGTGCCAGCAGCTTGGGAGATCGGGGGAATCAGCCCCAGCATTTT. Translation gives CASSLGDRGNQPQHF.